This entry describes one T cell receptor beta chain. This entry is derived from a study of cytomegalovirus exposure and HLA in healthy donors. This CDR3 contains 16 residues. With 0 bases removed from V and 5 bases from J, the gap between germline ends came to 16 bases. Germline lookup yields CDR1 MNHNY and CDR2 SVGAGI (reference sequence). The PCR was carried out with 60 Vbeta primers and 13 Jbeta primers. Method: immunoSEQ multiplex PCR; TCRdb's copy keeps in-frame clones and lacks some. The sample shows about 200,000 clones, approximately 86% of them seen only once. The origin of this receptor is a woman aged 25 to 45 in good health and CMV-seronegative. This chain uses TRBV6-6 with TRBJ2-5, with D hard to call. Specimen: PBMCs. This CDR3 reads CASSYSGTASAETQYF. The CDR3 nucleotides read TGTGCCAGCAGTTACTCGGGTACAGCTTCTGCGGAGACCCAGTACTTC.